This T cell receptor (beta chain) derives from a study of CD4 T cells in relation to SARS-CoV-2 and coronaviruses. General observations from the study: Each donor contributed either pre-pandemic or post-infection samples, not both. In around 60% of donors, memory CD4+ clonotypes crossrecognized SARS-CoV-2 and at least one common cold coronavirus spike. Compared with monoreactive clones, crossreactive clones showed significantly weaker SARS-CoV-2 expansion.

Clones were sequenced by immunoSEQ multiplex PCR, and TCRdb holds only the in-frame ones, with some missing. The table has 50,000 to 70,000 clones, about 91% seen once; the top ten hold about 0.4%. Comment on this clone: Its antigen is not known.

Trimming removed 7 bases at V and 11 bases at J, with 13 bases between. This CDR3 has 11 residues. Germline V gene data show CDR1 as LNHDA and CDR2 as SQIVND (reference sequence). The sequenced sample consisted of naive CD4+ T cells from PBMCs. Indicated subset: naive CD4+ T cells isolated by negative enrichment. The sequence was obtained from an adult with COVID-19. The rearrangement uses TRBV19 and TRBJ2-3; D might be TRBD1 (6 bases). In nucleotides, the CDR3 is TGTGCCAGTACCGGGACATCGGGGCAGTATTTT. Its translation is CASTGTSGQYF.